Listed below are T cell receptor beta chains from one sample, sequenced in a study of blood T cell repertoires in COVID-19. The assay was immunoSEQ multiplex PCR, and TCRdb's table has in-frame clones only and misses some. Of roughly 65,000 clones detected, 85% to 90% appear once; the ten largest clones hold approximately 3.7%. Sequencing input: peripheral blood. The receptors here all came from a man in his fifties or sixties with acute or convalescent COVID-19. Each CDR3 is given with its conserved first and last residue. A D gene is named only where the DNA matches it firmly. For some rows the clone size is stated as once, few or many, or as a class when expanded; others skip it.

d_gene	abundance	v_gene	j_gene	CDR3aa	CDR3nt
TRBD1	.	TRBV3-1/TRBV3-2	TRBJ2-5	CASSQATGGYGETQYF	TGTGCCAGCAGCCAAGCCACAGGGGGGTATGGGGAGACCCAGTACTTC
TRBD1	.	TRBV5-5	TRBJ2-2	CASSLPSTGQGELFF	TGTGCCAGCAGCTTACCATCTACGGGACAGGGGGAGCTGTTTTTT
TRBD1	.	TRBV6-5	TRBJ2-7	CASTDRGYEQYF	TGTGCCAGCACGGACAGGGGGTACGAGCAGTACTTC
.	.	TRBV2	TRBJ2-1	CASNTAGSSYNEQFF	TGTGCCAGCAATACGGCGGGGAGCTCCTACAATGAGCAGTTCTTC
.	.	TRBV4-2	TRBJ1-1	CASSQANLMNTEAFF	TGTGCCAGCAGCCAAGCGAACTTGATGAACACTGAAGCTTTCTTT
TRBD2	.	TRBV5-1	TRBJ2-5	CASSATGTSRETQYF	TGCGCCAGCAGCGCCACCGGGACTAGCCGGGAGACCCAGTACTTC
TRBD2	.	TRBV6-2/TRBV6-3	TRBJ2-1	CASSYIGTMGSYNEQFF	TGTGCCAGCAGTTACATAGGGACTATGGGCTCCTACAATGAGCAGTTCTTC
.	.	TRBV2	TRBJ2-2	CASRQGSTGELFF	TGTGCCAGCAGGCAGGGGAGCACCGGGGAGCTGTTTTTT
TRBD1	once	TRBV11-2	TRBJ1-6	CASSLTGRHSPLHF	TGTGCCAGCAGCCTGACAGGGCGGCATTCACCCCTCCACTTT
.	.	TRBV27	TRBJ1-6	CASSYTPSSYNSPLHF	TGTGCCAGCAGTTATACTCCGAGCTCCTATAATTCACCCCTCCACTTT
.	.	TRBV28	TRBJ2-7	CATGTGSYEQYF	TGTGCCACAGGGACTGGCTCCTACGAGCAGTACTTC
TRBD2	.	TRBV28	TRBJ2-5	CASTPWREGETQYF	TGTGCCAGCACCCCTTGGCGGGAGGGGGAGACCCAGTACTTC
.	.	TRBV5-1	TRBJ2-2	CASSLSKNTGELFF	TGCGCCAGCAGCTTGTCCAAGAACACCGGGGAGCTGTTTTTT
TRBD1	few	TRBV20-1	TRBJ1-2	CSASETRTGYGYTF	TGCAGTGCTAGTGAAACTCGGACAGGCTATGGCTACACCTTC
TRBD1	.	TRBV9	TRBJ1-6	CASSHGTGNSPLHF	TGTGCCAGCAGCCACGGGACAGGGAATTCACCCCTCCACTTT
.	once	TRBV10-2	TRBJ2-7	CASTLDGGMGSYEQYF	TGCGCCAGCACTTTGGATGGAGGGATGGGCTCCTACGAGCAGTACTTC
TRBD1	.	TRBV2	TRBJ2-7	CASSITGGEQYF	TGTGCCAGCAGTATTACAGGGGGCGAGCAGTACTTC
TRBD2	.	TRBV6-5	TRBJ2-1	CASSYSPGGLNEQFF	TGTGCCAGCAGTTACTCGCCGGGGGGGTTGAATGAGCAGTTCTTC
TRBD1	.	TRBV2	TRBJ1-2	CASWGTGLSYGYTF	TGTGCCAGCTGGGGGACAGGTCTGTCCTATGGCTACACCTTC
TRBD1	.	TRBV19	TRBJ1-2	CASSVQGAKGYTF	TGTGCCAGTAGTGTACAGGGGGCGAAGGGCTACACCTTC
TRBD1	.	TRBV10-2	TRBJ2-1	CASSPTGLNEQFF	TGCGCCAGCAGTCCGACAGGGTTGAATGAGCAGTTCTTC
TRBD1	once	TRBV25-1	TRBJ1-6	CASSDTGGYNSPLHF	TGTGCCAGCAGTGATACAGGGGGTTATAATTCACCCCTCCACTTT
.	.	TRBV10-2	TRBJ2-3	CASTSAEWSTDTQYF	TGCGCCAGCACCTCCGCGGAGTGGAGCACAGATACGCAGTATTTT
.	.	TRBV6-5	TRBJ1-2	CASTLTAVGGYGYTF	TGTGCCAGCACCTTGACTGCAGTCGGGGGTTATGGCTACACCTTC
.	.	TRBV5-1	TRBJ1-1	CASSLNEATEAFF	TGCGCCAGCAGCTTGAACGAGGCAACTGAAGCTTTCTTT
.	.	TRBV30	TRBJ2-4	CAWETGTINAKNIQYF	TGTGCCTGGGAAACAGGGACCATAAACGCCAAAAACATTCAGTACTTC
TRBD2	.	TRBV24-1	TRBJ2-3	CATSDSGGPDTQYF	TGTGCCACCAGTGATAGCGGGGGGCCGGATACGCAGTATTTT
.	.	TRBV30	TRBJ1-2	CAWSVGRVAGYTF	TGTGCCTGGAGTGTAGGTCGGGTGGCTGGCTACACCTTC
TRBD1	once	TRBV27	TRBJ2-7	CASSRTGGGSYEQYF	TGTGCCAGCAGTCGGACAGGGGGCGGGTCATACGAGCAGTACTTC
TRBD2	once	TRBV6-6	TRBJ2-7	CASQRAGEGYEQYF	TGTGCCAGCCAGAGAGCGGGAGAGGGCTACGAGCAGTACTTC
.	once	TRBV7-2	TRBJ2-7	CASSRETGSYEQYF	TGTGCCAGCAGCCGGGAGACAGGGTCCTACGAGCAGTACTTC
TRBD1	once	TRBV27	TRBJ1-2	CASSLSGRGISYGYTF	TGTGCCAGCAGTTTATCGGGCAGGGGGATCTCCTATGGCTACACCTTC
.	once	TRBV6-2/TRBV6-3	TRBJ2-7	CASSYETSGPTRYEQYF	TGTGCCAGCAGTTACGAGACATCAGGGCCGACTCGCTACGAGCAGTACTTC
.	.	TRBV2	TRBJ1-3	CASSEAGFGNTIYF	TGTGCCAGCAGTGAAGCCGGGTTCGGAAACACCATATATTTT
.	.	TRBV6-5	TRBJ2-7	CASSYSPGETYEQYF	TGTGCCAGCAGTTACTCTCCGGGGGAGACCTACGAGCAGTACTTC
TRBD1	.	TRBV7-3	TRBJ2-3	CASSTRSTGATDTQYF	TGTGCCAGCAGCACCCGCTCAACAGGGGCAACAGATACGCAGTATTTT
TRBD1	.	TRBV27	TRBJ1-2	CASSLGGGRGYGYTF	TGTGCCAGCAGTTTAGGAGGGGGCCGGGGCTATGGCTACACCTTC
TRBD1	.	TRBV7-9	TRBJ1-3	CASSRGTGEFSGNTIYF	TGTGCCAGCAGTCGAGGGACAGGGGAGTTCTCTGGAAACACCATATATTTT
TRBD1	.	TRBV7-9	TRBJ2-7	CASSLDRVGEQYF	TGTGCCAGCAGTCTCGACAGGGTGGGGGAGCAGTACTTC
.	.	TRBV11-3	TRBJ1-2	CASSLGRSQNYGYTF	TGTGCCAGCAGCTTAGGTCGGTCCCAAAACTATGGCTACACCTTC
TRBD2	.	TRBV9	TRBJ2-2	CASSVNSGGGTGELFF	TGTGCCAGCAGCGTTAATAGCGGGGGGGGCACCGGGGAGCTGTTTTTT
.	.	TRBV5-6	TRBJ2-7	CASSLIESSYEQYF	TGTGCCAGCAGCTTAATCGAGAGCTCCTACGAGCAGTACTTC
TRBD1	.	TRBV10-3	TRBJ2-7	CAISESTGGIYEQYF	TGTGCCATCAGTGAGTCGACAGGGGGTATCTACGAGCAGTACTTC
TRBD1	once	TRBV3-1/TRBV3-2	TRBJ1-2	CASSQEPGGNYGYTF	TGTGCCAGCAGCCAAGAACCAGGGGGTAACTATGGCTACACCTTC
TRBD1	.	TRBV23-1	TRBJ1-2	CPPRRPRQGSVNYGYTF	TGCCCCCCCCGCCGACCGCGACAGGGATCCGTGAACTATGGCTACACCTTC
.	.	TRBV28	TRBJ2-1	CASSPGQFEQFF	TGTGCCAGCAGCCCAGGACAATTCGAGCAGTTCTTC
TRBD1	.	TRBV18	TRBJ2-7	CASSPFGQAYEQYF	TGTGCCAGCTCACCATTCGGACAGGCCTACGAGCAGTACTTC
TRBD1	.	TRBV11-3	TRBJ2-1	CASSSGQAYNEQFF	TGTGCCAGCAGCTCGGGACAGGCTTACAATGAGCAGTTCTTC
TRBD1	.	TRBV5-1	TRBJ1-6	CASSSNGQGNSPLHF	TGCGCCAGCAGCAGCAACGGACAGGGAAATTCACCCCTCCACTTT
TRBD1	.	TRBV28	TRBJ1-6	CASILGTGGSPPHF	TGTGCCAGCATCTTAGGGACAGGGGGTTCACCCCCCCACTTT
TRBD1	.	TRBV6-2/TRBV6-3	TRBJ1-4	CASSYSGDSATNEKLFF	TGTGCCAGCAGTTACTCGGGGGACAGCGCAACTAATGAAAAACTGTTTTTT
.	.	TRBV7-9	TRBJ1-4	CASSKQSDEKLFF	TGTGCCAGCAGCAAACAGAGTGATGAAAAACTGTTTTTT
.	.	TRBV30	TRBJ1-1	CAWSGAAWTEAFF	TGTGCCTGGAGTGGGGCAGCATGGACTGAAGCTTTCTTT
.	.	TRBV25-1	TRBJ2-1	CASSEPTGREQFF	TGTGCCAGCAGTGAACCGACAGGCAGAGAACAGTTCTTC